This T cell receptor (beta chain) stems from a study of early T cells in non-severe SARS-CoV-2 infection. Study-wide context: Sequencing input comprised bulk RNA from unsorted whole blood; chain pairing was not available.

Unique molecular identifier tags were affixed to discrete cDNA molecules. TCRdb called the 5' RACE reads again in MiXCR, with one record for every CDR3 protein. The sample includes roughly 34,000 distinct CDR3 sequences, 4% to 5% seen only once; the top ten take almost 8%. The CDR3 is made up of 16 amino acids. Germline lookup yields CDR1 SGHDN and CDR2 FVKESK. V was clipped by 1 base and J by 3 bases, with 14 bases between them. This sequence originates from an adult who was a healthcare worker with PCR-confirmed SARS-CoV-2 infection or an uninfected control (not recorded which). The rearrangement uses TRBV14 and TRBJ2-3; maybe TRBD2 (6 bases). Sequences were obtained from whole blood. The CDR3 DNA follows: TGTGCCAGCAGCCAAGGGAAGCGTGCGGGAACAGATACGCAGTATTTT. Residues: CASSQGKRAGTDTQYF. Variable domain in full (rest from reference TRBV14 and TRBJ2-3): EAGVTQFPSHSVIEKGQTVTLRCDPISGHDNLYWYRRVMGKEIKFLLHFVKESKQDESGMPNNRFLAERTGGTYSTLKVQPAELEDSGVYFCASSQGKRAGTDTQYFGPGTRLTVL.